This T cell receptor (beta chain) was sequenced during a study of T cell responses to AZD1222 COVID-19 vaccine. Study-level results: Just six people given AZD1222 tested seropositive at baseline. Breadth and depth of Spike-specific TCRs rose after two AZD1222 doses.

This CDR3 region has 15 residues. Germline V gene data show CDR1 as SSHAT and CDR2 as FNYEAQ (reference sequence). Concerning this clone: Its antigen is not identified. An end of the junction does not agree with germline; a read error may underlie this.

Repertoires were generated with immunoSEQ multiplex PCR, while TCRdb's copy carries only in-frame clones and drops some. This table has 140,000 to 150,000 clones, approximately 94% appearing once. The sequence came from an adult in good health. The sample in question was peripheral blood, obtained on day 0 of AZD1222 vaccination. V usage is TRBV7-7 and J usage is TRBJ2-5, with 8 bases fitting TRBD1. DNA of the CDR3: TGTGCTAGCAGCTTAAGACCTACAGGGGGGGAGACCCAGTACTTC. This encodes CASSLRPTGGETQYF.